This TCR beta chain was profiled in a study of sequential checkpoint blockade in melanoma. Across the whole study: Both treatment sequences were followed by maintenance nivolumab.

Data came from immunoSEQ multiplex PCR; TCRdb stores just in-frame clones and leaves some out. The profile shows 15,000 to 20,000 clones, 85% to 95% of them singletons. Germline assignment: CDR1 MNHEY and CDR2 SMNVEV (reference sequence). V lost 6 bases and J lost 5, with 10 bases in between. This CDR3 comprises 13 residues. Treatment noted: randomized to nivolumab then ipilimumab (arm A) or the reverse (arm B). No patient had prior DNA-damaging chemotherapy. Live CD3+CD8+ CD19− CD56− cells were sorted from PBMCs. The sequencing here drew on CD8+ T cells sorted from blood (inferred from file names), taken from a patient given nivolumab and ipilimumab in sequence. The source is a human donor with melanoma. V usage is TRBV27 and J usage is TRBJ2-2; D is possibly TRBD1 (6 bases). This CDR3 reads CASSPQGTGELFF. The CDR3 DNA follows: TGTGCCAGCAGCCCCCAGGGGACCGGGGAGCTGTTTTTT.